The clone carrying this TCR beta chain appeared a single time. Germline-derived CDR1 and CDR2 are GTSNPN and SVGIG (reference sequence). The length of the CDR3 is 14 residues. Trimming stripped 0 bases from V and 5 bases from J, with 13 bases between. The data belong to a study of tumor-infiltrating lymphocytes in localized non-small cell lung cancer. Repertoires were generated with immunoSEQ multiplex PCR, while TCRdb's copy carries only in-frame clones and drops some. The table shows approximately 13,000 clones, with more than 65% occurring only once. The sequence derives from a human donor with non-small cell lung cancer. V and J are TRBV30 and TRBJ1-2, with no clear D. The sequenced sample consisted of lung tumor tissue. The CDR3: CAWSVKGRRYGYTF. CDR3 sequence (DNA): TGTGCCTGGAGTGTCAAAGGGCGAAGGTATGGCTACACCTTC.